The rows below give T cell receptor beta chains drawn from one sample of a study of blood T cell repertoires in COVID-19. The assay was immunoSEQ multiplex PCR, and TCRdb's table has in-frame clones only and misses some. The sample holds fewer than 500,000 clones, 80% to 90% seen once. Sequenced material: peripheral blood. Receptors originate from a man between 18 and 29 years old with COVID-19, enrolled during active disease. CDR3s include the opening cysteine and the closing phenylalanine or tryptophan. D genes are given only for firm matches. Size is omitted from some rows. Given values are once, few, many or a class for expanded clones.

cdr3_length d_call clone_size j_call v_call cdr3_nt cdr3_aa
13 - - TRBJ2-7 TRBV5-6 TGTGCCAGCGGTTTCCGGGGTACCTACGAGCAGTACTTC CASGFRGTYEQYF
15 - once TRBJ2-7 TRBV5-1 TGCGCCAGCAGCTTTATAATGCCTGAGGACTACGAGCAGTACTTC CASSFIMPEDYEQYF
13 - - TRBJ1-1 TRBV2 TGTGCCAGCAGTGAGCGGCAGGAGGGTGAAGCTTTCTTT CASSERQEGEAFF
13 TRBD1 - TRBJ2-7 TRBV5-1 TGCGCCAGCAGCGTAGACAGGGGGCGCGAGCAGTACTTC CASSVDRGREQYF
16 TRBD1 - TRBJ2-3 TRBV5-6 TGTGCCAGCAGCTTGGTGGGGACAGGATCCACAGATACGCAGTATTTT CASSLVGTGSTDTQYF
14 - - TRBJ1-1 TRBV27 TGTGCCAGCAGTTTCGCCACACCGAACACTGAAGCTTTCTTT CASSFATPNTEAFF
16 TRBD2 - TRBJ2-7 TRBV11-2 TGTGCCAGCAGCTTAGGGTCTAGCGGGAGGGTCTACGAGCAGTACTTC CASSLGSSGRVYEQYF
15 TRBD1 few TRBJ1-1 TRBV6-5 TGTGCCAGCAGGCCTACAGGGGGCGCACGTACTGAAGCTTTCTTT CASRPTGGARTEAFF
15 TRBD1 - TRBJ1-1 TRBV6-1 TGTGCCAGCAGTGAATCCCCGGGACAGGGTACTGAAGCTTTCTTT CASSESPGQGTEAFF
15 TRBD1 - TRBJ2-7 TRBV5-5 TGTGCCAGCAGCTACCAGACAGGGTCGTTTTACGAGCAGTACTTC CASSYQTGSFYEQYF
14 - - TRBJ1-1 TRBV9 TGTGCCAGCAGCGCAACAACAACGGGACATGAAGCTTTCTTT CASSATTTGHEAFF
12 - once TRBJ1-4 TRBV2 TGTGCCAGCAGTGGGGATGGACAATACGGGTTTTTT CASSGDGQYGFF
12 - - TRBJ1-1 TRBV19 TGTGCCAGTAGTATAGGACTAAACGGCGCTTTCTTT CASSIGLNGAFF
17 - - TRBJ2-1 TRBV12-5 TGTGCTAGTGGTTTGAATAGAAGGGGCGGAGGGCTTAATGAGCAGTTCTTC CASGLNRRGGGLNEQFF
14 TRBD1 - TRBJ2-7 TRBV6-5 TGTGCCAGCAGTTACGATAGGGGGCACTACGAGCAGTACTTC CASSYDRGHYEQYF
15 - few TRBJ1-6 TRBV4-1 TGCGCCAGCAGCCAAGAACGGAGGGATAATTCACCCCTCCACTTT CASSQERRDNSPLHF
15 - - TRBJ1-1 TRBV11-2 TGTGCCAGCAGGATTGATCGTCTAGGGGTCACTGAAGCTTTCTTT CASRIDRLGVTEAFF
15 TRBD1 once TRBJ2-5 TRBV6-5 TGTGCCAGCAGTTACTCGACAGGGGGCGCAGAGACCCAGTACTTC CASSYSTGGAETQYF
14 - - TRBJ2-2 TRBV5-6 TGTGCCAGCAGCATTACAGGGTACCCCGGGGAGCTGTTTTTT CASSITGYPGELFF
16 - - TRBJ2-1 TRBV14 TGTGCCAGCAGTCAGACAAGCGGACCCGCCGACTATGAGCAGTTCTTC CASSQTSGPADYEQFF
15 - - TRBJ2-7 TRBV27 TGTGCCAGCAGTCCCTCCGCCGGGGACACGTACGAGCAGTACTTC CASSPSAGDTYEQYF
16 TRBD2 once TRBJ2-5 TRBV4-1 TGCGCCAGCAGCCTTCGGACTAGCGGGGGGAAAGAGACCCAGTACTTC CASSLRTSGGKETQYF
15 - - TRBJ1-6 TRBV19 TGTGCCAGTAGTTTTGCGAGCTCCTATAATTCACCCCTCCACTTT CASSFASSYNSPLHF
18 TRBD2 few TRBJ2-1 TRBV23-1 TGCGCCAGCAGTCAATCGCCCTCGACTAGCGGGAGTTACAATGAGCAGTTCTTC CASSQSPSTSGSYNEQFF
13 TRBD2 - TRBJ2-7 TRBV19 TGTGCCAGTAACGAACGGGAGGGGTACGAGCAGTACTTC CASNEREGYEQYF
17 - - TRBJ2-5 TRBV5-5 TGTGCCAGCAGCTACCTTGTTTTGACAGGGACTCAAGAGACCCAGTACTTC CASSYLVLTGTQETQYF
15 TRBD2 - TRBJ2-7 TRBV6-6 TGTGCCAGCAGTTCCGGGACTAGCGGTCCCTACGAGCAGTACTTC CASSSGTSGPYEQYF
16 TRBD1 - TRBJ1-1 TRBV24-1 TGTGCCACCAGTGACCATCGACAGGGGGCGCGGACTGAAGCTTTCTTT CATSDHRQGARTEAFF
16 TRBD2 - TRBJ2-1 TRBV27 TGTGCCAGCAGTCCCAAACTAGCGGGGGGCGGGGATGAGCAGTTCTTC CASSPKLAGGGDEQFF
15 TRBD1 - TRBJ2-3 TRBV29-1 TGCAGCGTTGTGTCGGACAGGACCAGCACAGATACGCAGTATTTT CSVVSDRTSTDTQYF
16 TRBD1 - TRBJ1-2 TRBV5-4 TGTGCCAGCAGCTTGGAGGGGGCAAGGGGTAACTATGGCTACACCTTC CASSLEGARGNYGYTF
15 - - TRBJ2-1 TRBV7-2 TGTGCCAGCAGCTTGGCGGGAAGTATCTACAATGAGCAGTTCTTC CASSLAGSIYNEQFF
20 TRBD1 once TRBJ1-5 TRBV3-1/TRBV3-2 TGTGCCAGCAGCCCCTGGGGGTATCCCGGGGACAGGGGGTGGCATCAGCCCCAGCATTTT CASSPWGYPGDRGWHQPQHF